This T cell receptor beta chain was retrieved from a study of blood T cell repertoires in COVID-19. In the study overall: The United States, Italy and Spain provided the acute and convalescent COVID-19 samples. Sources were T cells, B-cell-depleted T cells, or PBMCs; the material itself was cDNA or gDNA.

Germline-derived CDR1 and CDR2 are WSHSY and SAAADI. Trimming took off 3 bases at V and 5 bases at J, with 2 bases between the two ends. The CDR3 is 12 amino acids. As handled by the study authors: Estimation of nucleated cell counts was performed using reference gene primer amplification. Assay used: immunoSEQ multiplex PCR; TCRdb lists only in-frame clones, some missing. V, J and clone size are taken as reported in that table, and D and trimming were inferred from the DNA itself. Of almost 200,000 clones detected, 86% appear once; the ten largest clones hold 0.75% to 0.95%. J is TRBJ2-6 and V is TRBV10-2; D not resolved. Input material: peripheral blood. This clonotype was obtained from a woman in her 70s with acute or convalescent COVID-19. The CDR3 DNA reads TGCGCCAGCAGTGACAGGGCCAACGTCCTGACTTTC. Translated, it gives CASSDRANVLTF.